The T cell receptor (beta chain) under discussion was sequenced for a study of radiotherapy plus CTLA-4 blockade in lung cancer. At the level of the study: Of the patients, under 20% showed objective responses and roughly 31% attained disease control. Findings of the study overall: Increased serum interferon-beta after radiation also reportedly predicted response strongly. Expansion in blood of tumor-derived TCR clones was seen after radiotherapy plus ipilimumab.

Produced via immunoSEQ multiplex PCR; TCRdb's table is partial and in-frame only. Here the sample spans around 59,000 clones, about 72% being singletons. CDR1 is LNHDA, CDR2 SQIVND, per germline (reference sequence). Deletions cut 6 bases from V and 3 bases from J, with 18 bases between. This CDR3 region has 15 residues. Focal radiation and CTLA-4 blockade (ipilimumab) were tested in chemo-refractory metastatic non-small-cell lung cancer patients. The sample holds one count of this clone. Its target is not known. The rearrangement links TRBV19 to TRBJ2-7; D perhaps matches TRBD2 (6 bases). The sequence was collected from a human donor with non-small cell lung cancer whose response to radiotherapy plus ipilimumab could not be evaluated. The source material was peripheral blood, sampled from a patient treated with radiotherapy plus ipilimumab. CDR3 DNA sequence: TGTGCCAGTAGACGTTCCTCGGGACTCCACTACGAGCAGTACTTC. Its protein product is CASRRSSGLHYEQYF.